The present TCR beta chain was sequenced within a study of blood T cell repertoires in COVID-19. Followed over time, Seattle patients had been enrolled while infection was active. CDR3 size: 14 residues. Germline V lookup: CDR1 GTSNPN, CDR2 SVGIG (reference sequence). The germline V and J ends were trimmed by 0 bases and 7 bases, with 10 bases remaining between them. Original handling: Amplifying reference gene primers gave estimates of nucleated cell counts. Some clones are missing from TCRdb's copy, which holds only in-frame ones; the method was immunoSEQ multiplex PCR. V, J and clone size are taken as reported in that table, and D and trimming were inferred from the DNA itself. In the table there are fewer than 200,000 clones, just under 90% of which are singletons.

This receptor was taken from a woman in her 70s with COVID-19, enrolled during active disease. The sequencing input was peripheral blood. The chain joins TRBV30 to TRBJ1-6; D is ambiguous. CDR3 DNA sequence: TGTGCCTGGAGTGTACGGCAGGAAAATTCACCCCTCCACTTT. Residues: CAWSVRQENSPLHF.